These 10 T cell receptor beta chains share one sample of origin, sequenced in a study of T cell clusters in autoimmune cytopenias. TRB was amplified from roughly 250 ng of peripheral blood genomic DNA per sample. Multiplex touch-down PCR amplified TRB using TRB-A and TRB-B pools in one tube. TCRdb re-called the multiplex PCR reads; every CDR3 protein appears as one record, without DNA. Across some 700 distinct CDR3 sequences, the top ten clones capture about 24% of the sample. The data were also submitted as part of a second study, on T cell repertoires in aging, cancer and after chemotherapy.

Sequenced input: peripheral blood. The source of these receptors is a human donor in good health.

CDR3 sequence reads: CASSLVDRVEDNEKLFF. The chain recombines TRBV7-9 with TRBJ1-4; the D call from TCRdb, TRBD1, cannot be confirmed without DNA. CDR1 is SEHNR, CDR2 FQNEAQ, per germline (reference sequence). The CDR3 spans 17 residues.

This clonotype is called large (0.1 to 1%) based on its frequency. The gene calls are TRBV15 and TRBJ1-5. Per germline, CDR1 LNHNV and CDR2 YYDKDF (reference sequence). CDR3 length: 13 residues. The CDR3: CATNRDSNQPQHF.

The CDR3 reads CASSSSGIGGVAFF. The V and J genes are TRBV6-2 or TRBV6-3 and TRBJ1-1; absent DNA, TCRdb's TRBD1 call cannot be checked. The CDR3 spans 14 residues. Germline loops: CDR1 MNHEY, CDR2 SVGEGT.

This clonotype is classed as large by frequency. The CDR3 here is CASSPTGAGRRETQYF. The J gene is TRBJ2-5, the V gene TRBV6-2 or TRBV6-3; the TRBD1 assignment by TCRdb is unverifiable without DNA. Germline assignment: CDR1 MNHEY and CDR2 SVGEGT. The CDR3 loop spans 16 amino acids.

By frequency, this clonotype registers large. This rearrangement joins TRBV5-4 to TRBJ1-2. This CDR3 is 13 amino acids long. The germline gives CDR1 SGHNT, CDR2 YYREEE (reference sequence). The CDR3 spells CASSLVGMDGYTF.

V gene TRBV6-5 combines with J gene TRBJ2-7; TCRdb picks TRBD2, but there is no DNA to check that call. There are 15 residues in the CDR3. Germline V gene sequence: CDR1 MNHEY, CDR2 SVGAGI. CDR3 residues: CASSPTADWPYEQYF.

The V call is TRBV20-1, the J call TRBJ2-7; TCRdb's D call, TRBD2, is unchecked because there is no DNA. There are 13 residues in the CDR3. In germline, CDR1 is DFQATT, CDR2 SNEGSKA (reference sequence). The CDR3: CSAPLAGVHEQYF.

This chain connects TRBV20-1 to TRBJ2-7; no DNA is available, so the TRBD2 call from TCRdb remains unchecked. CDR1 is DFQATT and CDR2 is SNEGSKA in the germline V gene (reference sequence). The CDR3 is 14 amino acids. The CDR3: CSAREGTSGYEQYF.

The rearrangement joins TRBV20-1 to TRBJ2-3; the D call of TRBD2 rests on TCRdb alone, since no DNA is present to check it. CDR1 and CDR2 from the germline V gene are DFQATT and SNEGSKA (reference sequence). The CDR3 runs to 14 residues. The CDR3 here is CSAAGLAGSDTQYF.

Frequency places this clonotype as large (0.1 to 1%). The rearrangement joins TRBV29-1 to TRBJ1-2; TCRdb lists TRBD1, though no DNA is available to test this call. Per germline, CDR1 SQVTM and CDR2 ANQGSEA. The CDR3 is 12 residues long. CDR3 protein: CSVERGLYGYTF.